A selection of T cell receptor beta chains follows, all from one sample in a study of T cells in Graves' hyperthyroidism and ophthalmopathy. One entry per CDR3 protein results from TCRdb running MiXCR on the multiplex PCR reads. The table lists some 800,000 distinct CDR3 sequences, roughly 40% of them singletons. The sequencing input was blood. These receptors came from a man younger than 30 with Graves' hyperthyroidism. Each CDR3 is given with its conserved first and last residue. D genes are given only for firm matches. A clone size is listed for some rows: how often the clone was seen (once, few, many), or a class if it is expanded.

TRBV4-2	TRBJ2-6	NA	NA	17	CASSLIASISGANVLTF	TGTGCCAGCAGCCTAATCGCTAGCATCTCTGGGGCCAACGTCCTGACTTTC
TRBV13	TRBJ2-7	NA	NA	15	CASRDIRAAAYEQYF	TGTGCCAGCAGGGATATCCGGGCAGCTGCCTACGAGCAGTACTTC
TRBV6-1	TRBJ1-1	NA	once	17	CASSLKSFGHLNTEAFF	TGTGCCAGCAGCCTCAAATCGTTCGGGCACCTGAACACTGAAGCTTTCTTT
TRBV5-6	TRBJ1-1	TRBD1	many	15	CASRDRGKLITEAFF	TGTGCCAGCCGGGACAGGGGGAAGTTGATCACTGAAGCTTTCTTT
TRBV27	TRBJ1-2	NA	NA	14	CASSLSVGSYGYTF	TGTGCCAGCAGTTTATCGGTCGGATCCTATGGCTACACCTTC
TRBV19	TRBJ2-6	NA	NA	14	CASTPSSGANVLTF	TGTGCCAGCACTCCGAGCTCTGGGGCCAACGTCCTGACTTTC
TRBV7-2	TRBJ2-7	NA	NA	15	CASSPLGQQAYEQYF	TGTGCCAGCAGCCCCCTCGGACAACAAGCCTACGAGCAGTACTTC
TRBV6-1	TRBJ1-1	TRBD1	NA	14	CASSERTGATEAFF	TGTGCCAGCAGTGAACGGACAGGGGCAACTGAAGCTTTCTTT
TRBV7-8	TRBJ2-7	TRBD1	many	17	CASSQWRRTGSSYEQYF	TGTGCCAGCAGCCAATGGCGGCGGACAGGGTCTTCCTACGAGCAGTACTTC
TRBV7-9	TRBJ2-1	NA	NA	10	CASSLHEQFF	TGTGCCAGCAGCTTACATGAGCAGTTCTTC
TRBV15	TRBJ2-7	NA	many	13	CATSRDGTGEQYF	TGTGCCACCAGCAGAGATGGGACCGGGGAGCAGTACTTC
TRBV6-4	TRBJ1-5	NA	many	15	CASSEEGSPGGPQHF	TGTGCCAGCAGTGAGGAAGGCTCTCCGGGGGGGCCCCAGCATTTT
TRBV7-9	TRBJ2-6	NA	many	15	CASSLYPSGANVLTF	TGTGCCAGCAGCTTGTATCCCTCTGGGGCCAACGTCCTGACTTTC
TRBV10-3	TRBJ1-1	NA	NA	14	CAIRPRTANTEAFF	TGTGCCATCAGGCCCCGCACAGCGAACACTGAAGCTTTCTTT
TRBV6-5	TRBJ1-5	NA	few	17	CASSEGPPQYSNQPQHF	TGTGCCAGCAGCGAGGGACCGCCCCAGTATAGCAATCAGCCCCAGCATTTT
TRBV25-1	TRBJ1-1	NA	NA	16	CASKSAQTVMNTEAFF	TGTGCCAGCAAATCAGCCCAAACTGTCATGAACACTGAAGCTTTCTTT
TRBV19	TRBJ1-1	NA	many	13	CASSEDRSTEAFF	TGTGCCAGTTCCGAAGACCGGAGCACTGAAGCTTTCTTT
TRBV13	TRBJ1-1	NA	NA	13	CASSWSGRAEAFF	TGTGCCAGCAGCTGGTCCGGAAGGGCTGAAGCTTTCTTT
TRBV10-3	TRBJ1-5	NA	few	14	CASIGNTNYQPQHF	TGTGCCAGCATTGGGAACACCAACTATCAGCCCCAGCATTTT
TRBV20-1	TRBJ1-2	NA	NA	14	CSATDGGVHYGYTF	TGCAGTGCCACTGACGGTGGGGTACACTATGGCTACACCTTC
TRBV10-2	TRBJ2-5	TRBD2	many	13	CASRRASGETQYF	TGCGCCAGCAGAAGGGCTAGCGGGGAGACCCAGTACTTC
TRBV6-1	TRBJ2-2	NA	NA	17	CASSFGPSFQVAGELFF	TGTGCCAGCAGTTTCGGTCCTTCGTTTCAAGTCGCCGGGGAGCTGTTTTTT
TRBV6-5	TRBJ1-2	NA	NA	13	CASSYDAGSGYTF	TGTGCCAGCAGTTATGATGCGGGGAGCGGCTACACCTTC
TRBV20-1	TRBJ2-5	NA	many	13	CSARGRTQETQYF	TGCAGTGCTAGGGGACGGACCCAAGAGACCCAGTACTTC